The clone carrying this TCR beta chain occurred once. A second PCR, run for roughly 7 to 11 cycles, used a sample-barcoded 5' primer plus a J-beta primer mix. MiXCR, applied by TCRdb to the 5' RACE reads, yields one record per CDR3 protein. The table shows about 970,000 distinct CDR3 sequences, with approximately 50% occurring only once. Healthy Caucasians from Russia aged about 6 to 90 served as donors. This sample was taken from a study of blood T cells in healthy people across ages. This CDR3 is 14 amino acids long. Germline loops: CDR1 SGHTA, CDR2 FQGTGA. Trimming took 1 base from V and 11 from J, leaving 17 bases between them.

V is TRBV7-3 and J is TRBJ2-5; D is uncertain. This sequence was found in a woman in her fifties or sixties in good health. Sequencing was performed on blood. DNA for the CDR3: TGTGCCAGCAGCTTAATGGGCCTCTACAATGAGCAGTACTTC. It translates to CASSLMGLYNEQYF.